This TCR beta chain was identified during a study of T cell responses to AZD1222 COVID-19 vaccine. Some clones are missing from TCRdb's copy, which holds only in-frame ones; the method was immunoSEQ multiplex PCR. This sample has 65,000 to 90,000 clones; about nine tenths occur once, and the top ten carry around 6.7%. Findings of the study overall: Epitopes outside B.1.351 and B.1.1.7 mutated regions reportedly drew nearly half of spike TCRs.

With respect to this clone: Antigen specificity is unknown.

This sequence was found in an adult in good health. Source: peripheral blood, taken on day 0 of AZD1222 vaccination.

As DNA, the CDR3 is TGTGCCAGTAGTATTTATGAGGACGGGGACATTCAGTACTTC. Residues: CASSIYEDGDIQYF. V and J are TRBV19 and TRBJ2-4; tentative D call: TRBD2 (5 bases). The V end lost 3 bases, the J end lost 8 bases, and 14 bases lay between the germline ends. Germline V gene lookup returns CDR1 LNHDA and CDR2 SQIVND (reference sequence). CDR3 length: 14 residues. Drawing the rest from reference TRBV19 and TRBJ2-4, the complete variable domain is DGGITQSPKYLFRKEGQNVTLSCEQNLNHDAMYWYRQDPGQGLRLIYYSQIVNDFQKGDIAEGYSVSREKKESFPLTVTSAQKNPTAFYLCASSIYEDGDIQYFGAGTRLSVL.